One sample yielded the 11 T cell receptor beta chains listed below, sequenced in a study of blood T cell repertoires in COVID-19. Assay: immunoSEQ multiplex PCR; the TCRdb copy retains only in-frame clones and omits some. The table shows about 97,000 clones, with around nine tenths occurring only once. Sample: peripheral blood. The receptors here all came from a human donor in a cohort sampled during active COVID-19.

This clone was detected a few times. The chain couples TRBV7-2 to TRBJ1-1; tentative D call: TRBD1 (6 bases). Looked up from germline, CDR1 is SGHTA and CDR2 is FQGNSA. This CDR3 spans 12 amino acids. Trimming took 5 bases from V and 4 from J, leaving 8 bases between them. Here the CDR3 DNA reads TGTGCCAGCAGCGGACAGAGCACTGAAGCTTTCTTT. This codes for CASSGQSTEAFF.

As for this clone: A junction end diverges from the germline sequence, so it may reflect a read error. The same CDR3 is also encoded by other DNA sequences in this sample. The V and J genes are TRBV19 and TRBJ1-5; 8 bases align to TRBD1. The CDR3 is 14 residues long. Germline lookup yields CDR1 LNHDA and CDR2 SQIVND (reference sequence). In nucleotides, the CDR3 is TGCGCCAGTACCGTGGACAGGGTCAGTCAGCCCCAGCATTTT. Its protein product is CASTVDRVSQPQHF.

V usage is TRBV2 and J usage is TRBJ2-2, with 11 bases matching TRBD2. Germline CDR1 and CDR2: SNHLY and FYNNEI. The CDR3 has 14 amino acids. J lost 3 bases, V lost 8 bases, and 2 bases had no gene match. CDR3 DNA sequence: TGTGCCAGCCGACTAGCGGGACACACCGGGGAGCTGTTTTTT. It codes for CASRLAGHTGELFF. Full variable domain (missing parts from reference TRBV2 and TRBJ2-2): EPEVTQTPSHQVTQMGQEVILRCVPISNHLYFYWYRQILGQKVEFLVSFYNNEISEKSEIFDDQFSVERPDGSNFTLKIRSTKLEDSAMYFCASRLAGHTGELFFGEGSRLTVL.

V is TRBV29-1 and J is TRBJ1-1, with 7 positions matching TRBD1. The CDR3 loop spans 14 amino acids. The germline V gene encodes CDR1 SQVTM and CDR2 ANQGSEA. The V segment lost 6 bases and the J segment 1 base; nucleotides outside the gene matches: 8. DNA of the CDR3: TGCAGCGTCGAGAGACAGGGACAGAACACTGAAGCTTTCTTT. This gives the protein CSVERQGQNTEAFF.

The V gene is TRBV29-1, the J gene TRBJ2-5; the D gene is possibly TRBD1 (5 bases). Between the trimmed V and J ends, which lost 4 bases and 5 bases, there was a span of 11 bases. The CDR3 sequence is 12 residues long. The germline CDR1 and CDR2 sequences are SQVTM and ANQGSEA. The CDR3 DNA reads as TGCAGCGTTGTTAGGGGCCCGGAGACCCAGTACTTC. Translating it yields CSVVRGPETQYF. Looking up the rest from reference TRBV29-1 and TRBJ2-5 gives the full variable domain: SAVISQKPSRDICQRGTSLTIQCQVDSQVTMMFWYRQQPGQSLTLIATANQGSEATYESGFVIDKFPISRPNLTFSTLTVSNMSPEDSSIYLCSVVRGPETQYFGPGTRLLVL.

CDR3 loop: CASLPLAGGPVGNEQFF. The CDR3 DNA reads as TGTGCCAGCTTACCTCTAGCGGGAGGGCCGGTCGGCAATGAGCAGTTCTTC. This chain uses TRBV28 with TRBJ2-1, with TRBD2 matching over 12 bases. The V gene end was trimmed by 8 bases and the J gene end by 6 bases; junction bases not matched to a gene: 14. Germline V gene lookup returns CDR1 MDHEN and CDR2 SYDVKM. CDR3 length: 17 amino acids.

The chain uses TRBV4-1 and TRBJ2-3, with 8 bases that match TRBD2. Germline loops: CDR1 MGHRA, CDR2 YSYEKL. With 0 bases clipped from V and 5 bases from J, the junction kept 7 bases outside the gene matches. This CDR3 contains 16 residues. The CDR3 reads CASSQESGGLLDTQYF. The CDR3 DNA reads as TGCGCCAGCAGCCAAGAGTCGGGGGGGCTGTTAGATACGCAGTATTTT.

CDR3 nucleotides: TGTGCCAGCAGTTGGGGCCCGGTTAGGGCTAATTCACCCCTCCACTTT. Protein sequence: CASSWGPVRANSPLHF. The V call is TRBV27, the J call TRBJ1-6; possible D gene TRBD1, 5 bases. The CDR3 consists of 16 residues. CDR1 is MNHEY and CDR2 is SMNVEV in the germline V gene (reference sequence). Trimming removed 4 bases at V and 6 bases at J, with 16 bases between.

The gene calls are TRBV7-8 and TRBJ2-2; D call uncertain. From germline, CDR1 is SGHVS and CDR2 FQNEAQ. This CDR3 contains 15 residues. Trimming took off 6 bases at V and 0 bases at J, with 11 bases between the two ends. In DNA, the CDR3 is TGTGCCAGCAGTCGACTCGCGGCGAACACCGGGGAGCTGTTTTTT. This gives the protein CASSRLAANTGELFF. Drawing the rest from reference TRBV7-8 and TRBJ2-2, the complete variable domain is GAGVSQSPRYKVAKRGQDVALRCDPISGHVSLFWYQQALGQGPEFLTYFQNEAQLDKSGLPSDRFFAERPEGSVSTLKIQRTQQEDSAVYLCASSRLAANTGELFFGEGSRLTVL.

The V and J genes are TRBV6-4 and TRBJ2-3; 12 bases line up with TRBD2. Germline loops: CDR1 MRHNA, CDR2 SNTAGT. The J segment lost 5 bases and the V segment lost 6 bases, leaving 9 bases of the junction unmatched. The CDR3 length is 16 residues. CDR3 loop: CASSPRGLAGQDTQYF. As DNA, the CDR3 is TGTGCCAGCAGCCCTAGGGGACTAGCGGGCCAAGATACGCAGTATTTT.

The rearrangement links TRBV27 to TRBJ2-5; 10 nucleotides align to TRBD1. The CDR3 length is 14 residues. Looked up from germline, CDR1 is MNHEY and CDR2 is SMNVEV (reference sequence). The V gene end was trimmed by 5 bases and the J gene end by 5 bases; junction bases not matched to a gene: 5. CDR3 nucleotide sequence: TGTGCCAGCAGTCTACCGGGACAGGGGGAGACCCAGTACTTC. Translation gives CASSLPGQGETQYF.